One TCR beta chain is described in this entry. The sample comes from a study of CD8 T cells in Susac syndrome. Random hexamers were used to reverse transcribe an amount of roughly 0.45 to 1 ug RNA. The CDR3 of TCR beta was amplified by immunoSEQ multiplex PCR across 54 Vbeta and 13 Jbeta. TCRdb re-analysed the immunoSEQ multiplex PCR reads in MiXCR, keeping a single row per CDR3 protein. The repertoire consists of some 150,000 distinct CDR3 sequences, with 85% to 95% occurring once and the leading ten covering over 0.2%. V was pared by 7 bases and J by 0 bases, with 5 bases of the junction left unmatched. The CDR3 contains 14 residues. Per the germline V gene, CDR1 is KGHDR and CDR2 is SFDVKD.

The sample comprised CD8+ T cells from PBMCs. The sequence was collected from a human donor with multiple sclerosis. The chain links TRBV24-1 to TRBJ2-7; the match to TRBD1 covers 7 bases. CDR3 loop: CATRVHRGSYEQYF. The CDR3 nucleotides are TGTGCCACCAGGGTACACAGGGGCTCCTACGAGCAGTACTTC.